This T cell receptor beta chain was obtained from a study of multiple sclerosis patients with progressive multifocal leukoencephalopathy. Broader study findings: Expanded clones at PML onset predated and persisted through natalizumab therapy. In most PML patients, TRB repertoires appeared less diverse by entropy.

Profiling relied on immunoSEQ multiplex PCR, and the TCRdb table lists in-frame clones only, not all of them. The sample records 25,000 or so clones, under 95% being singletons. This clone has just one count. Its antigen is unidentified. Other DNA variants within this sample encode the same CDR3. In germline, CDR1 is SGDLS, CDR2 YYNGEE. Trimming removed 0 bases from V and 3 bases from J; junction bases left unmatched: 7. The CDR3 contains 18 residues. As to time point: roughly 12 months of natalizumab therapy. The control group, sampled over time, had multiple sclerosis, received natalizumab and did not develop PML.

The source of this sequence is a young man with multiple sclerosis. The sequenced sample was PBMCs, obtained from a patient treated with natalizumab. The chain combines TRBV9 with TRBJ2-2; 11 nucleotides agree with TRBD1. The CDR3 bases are TGTGCCAGCAGCGTAGAGAGAGGGACAGGGGGTGACACCGGGGAGCTGTTTTTT. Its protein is CASSVERGTGGDTGELFF.